Listed below are T cell receptor beta chains from one sample, sequenced in a study of blood T cell repertoires in COVID-19. TCRdb's table, derived via immunoSEQ multiplex PCR, lists solely in-frame clones and lacks some. The top ten clones hold over 25% of a sample with about 59,000 clones, under 90% of them seen once. The sequenced material came from peripheral blood. These receptors all come from an elderly woman with active or convalescent COVID-19. The CDR3 runs from the conserved cysteine through the conserved F or W. The size of a clone is reported for some rows only, either as once, few or many, or as a class for expanded clones.

J gene | clone size | V gene | CDR3 length | CDR3 protein
TRBJ2-7 | . | TRBV18 | 15 | CASSPGTGGPYEQYF
TRBJ1-1 | . | TRBV4-3 | 15 | CASSPMGGKGTEAFF
TRBJ1-2 | . | TRBV6-5 | 15 | CASSYSGATNYGYTF
TRBJ1-5 | . | TRBV19 | 14 | CASRLEVGNQPQHF
TRBJ1-2 | few | TRBV19 | 16 | CASSKQGTIPNYGYTF
TRBJ1-1 | . | TRBV29-1 | 10 | CSVWQAEAFF
TRBJ1-3 | . | TRBV6-5 | 15 | CASSLGVSSGNTIYF
TRBJ2-2 | once | TRBV6-2/TRBV6-3 | 14 | CASSSGLATGELFF
TRBJ2-1 | . | TRBV2 | 14 | CASSDRRLPHEQFF
TRBJ1-1 | . | TRBV29-1 | 12 | CSVEPGNTEAFF
TRBJ2-7 | . | TRBV27 | 13 | CASSPTDRYEQYF
TRBJ1-3 | . | TRBV2 | 15 | CASSDGGLGGNTIYF
TRBJ1-1 | . | TRBV6-4 | 13 | CASSARGGSTAFF
TRBJ1-1 | . | TRBV5-8 | 15 | CASSLGLQVNTEAFF
TRBJ1-5 | . | TRBV27 | 17 | CASSSRQDSTWNQPQHF
TRBJ1-1 | . | TRBV6-2/TRBV6-3 | 15 | CASSYSPGGEAEAFF
TRBJ2-7 | few | TRBV2 | 15 | CASSLGTMGATEQYF
TRBJ2-3 | . | TRBV7-7 | 15 | CASSHTGGGTDTQYF
TRBJ2-1 | . | TRBV5-6 | 15 | CASSYTGTPDNEQFF
TRBJ1-4 | . | TRBV5-1 | 19 | CASSPGTGGVDATNEKLFF
TRBJ1-6 | . | TRBV6-4 | 14 | CASSVAPSGSPLHF
TRBJ1-1 | once | TRBV6-4 | 15 | CASSDSRTRMTEAFF